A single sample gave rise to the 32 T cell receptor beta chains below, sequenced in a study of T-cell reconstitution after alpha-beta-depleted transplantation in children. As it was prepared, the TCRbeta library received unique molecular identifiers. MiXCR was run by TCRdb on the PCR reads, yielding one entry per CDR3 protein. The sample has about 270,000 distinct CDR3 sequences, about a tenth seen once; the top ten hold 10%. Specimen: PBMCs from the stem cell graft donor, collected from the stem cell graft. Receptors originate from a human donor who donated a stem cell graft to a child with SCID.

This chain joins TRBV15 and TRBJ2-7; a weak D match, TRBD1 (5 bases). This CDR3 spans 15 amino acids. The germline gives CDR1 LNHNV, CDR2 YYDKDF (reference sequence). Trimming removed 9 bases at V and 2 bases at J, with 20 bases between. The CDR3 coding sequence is TGTGCCACAAGCCTAGACAGTTCCTACCCCTACGAGCAGTACTTC. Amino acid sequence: CATSLDSSYPYEQYF.

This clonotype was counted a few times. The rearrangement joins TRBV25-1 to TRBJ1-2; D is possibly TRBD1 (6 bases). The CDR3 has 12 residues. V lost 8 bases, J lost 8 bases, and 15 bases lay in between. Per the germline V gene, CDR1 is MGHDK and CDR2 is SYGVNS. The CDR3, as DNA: TGTGCCAGCTCCGAGGCAGGGGTGGGCTACACCTTC. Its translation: CASSEAGVGYTF.

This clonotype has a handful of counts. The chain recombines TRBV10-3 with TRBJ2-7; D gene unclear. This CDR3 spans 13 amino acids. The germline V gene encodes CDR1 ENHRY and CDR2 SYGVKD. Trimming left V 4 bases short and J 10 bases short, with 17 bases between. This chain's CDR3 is CAISALGPSFQYF. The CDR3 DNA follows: TGTGCCATCAGTGCTCTCGGGCCGTCTTTCCAGTACTTC.

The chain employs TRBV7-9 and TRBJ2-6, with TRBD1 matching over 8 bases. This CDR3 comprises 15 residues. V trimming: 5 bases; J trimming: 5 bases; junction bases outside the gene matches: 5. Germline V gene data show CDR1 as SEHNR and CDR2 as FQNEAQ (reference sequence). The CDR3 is CASSPDRARANVLTF. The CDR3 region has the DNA TGTGCCAGCAGCCCGGACAGGGCGAGGGCCAACGTCCTGACTTTC.

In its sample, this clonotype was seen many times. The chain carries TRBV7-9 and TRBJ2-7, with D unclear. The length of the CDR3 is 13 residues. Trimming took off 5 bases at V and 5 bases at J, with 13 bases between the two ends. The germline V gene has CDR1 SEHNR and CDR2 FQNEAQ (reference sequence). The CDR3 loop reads CASSGTGFHEQYF. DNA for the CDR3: TGTGCCAGCAGCGGTACTGGATTCCACGAGCAGTACTTC.

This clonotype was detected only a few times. This CDR3 reads CSGRDRGINEAFF. CDR3 DNA sequence: TGCAGCGGCCGGGACAGGGGCATTAATGAAGCTTTCTTT. V gene TRBV29-1 combines with J gene TRBJ1-1, with 10 bases matching TRBD1. J was trimmed by 7 bases and V by 7 bases; bases with no gene match: 9. The CDR3 is 13 residues long. Looked up from germline, CDR1 is SQVTM and CDR2 is ANQGSEA.

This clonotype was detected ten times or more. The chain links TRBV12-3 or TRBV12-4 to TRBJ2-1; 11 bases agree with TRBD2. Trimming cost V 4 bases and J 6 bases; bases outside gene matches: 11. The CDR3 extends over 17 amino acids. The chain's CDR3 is CASSWTRLAGTLNEQFF. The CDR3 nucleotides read TGTGCCAGCAGTTGGACGAGACTAGCGGGGACACTCAATGAGCAGTTCTTC.

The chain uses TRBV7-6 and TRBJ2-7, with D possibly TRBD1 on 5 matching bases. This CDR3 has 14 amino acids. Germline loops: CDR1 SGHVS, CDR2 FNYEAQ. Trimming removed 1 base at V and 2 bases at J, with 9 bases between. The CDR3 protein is CASSLGTNTYEQYF. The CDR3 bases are TGTGCCAGCAGCTTAGGGACAAACACCTACGAGCAGTACTTC.

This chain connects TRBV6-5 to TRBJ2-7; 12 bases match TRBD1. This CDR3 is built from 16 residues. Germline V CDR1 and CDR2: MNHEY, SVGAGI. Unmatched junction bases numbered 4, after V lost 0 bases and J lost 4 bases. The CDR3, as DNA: TGTGCCAGCAGTTACTCGCGGGACAGGGGGCAGTACGAGCAGTACTTC. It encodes CASSYSRDRGQYEQYF.

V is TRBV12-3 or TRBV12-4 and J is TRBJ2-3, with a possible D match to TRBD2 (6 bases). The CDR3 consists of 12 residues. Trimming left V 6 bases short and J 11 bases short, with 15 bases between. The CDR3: CASSRGIGEQYF. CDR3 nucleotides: TGTGCCAGCAGCCGGGGGATAGGGGAGCAGTATTTT.

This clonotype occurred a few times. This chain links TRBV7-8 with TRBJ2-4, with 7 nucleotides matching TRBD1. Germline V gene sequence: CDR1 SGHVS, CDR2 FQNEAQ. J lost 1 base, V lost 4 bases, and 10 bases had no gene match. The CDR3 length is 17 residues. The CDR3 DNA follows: TGTGCCAGCAGCTCGGACGGGACAGTGGTGGCCAAAAACATTCAGTACTTC. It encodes CASSSDGTVVAKNIQYF.

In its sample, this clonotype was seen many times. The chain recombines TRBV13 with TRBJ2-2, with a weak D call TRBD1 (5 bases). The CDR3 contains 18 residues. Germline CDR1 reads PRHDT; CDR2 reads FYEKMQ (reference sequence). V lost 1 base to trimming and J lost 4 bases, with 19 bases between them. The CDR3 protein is CASSLVQGWSPSTGELFF. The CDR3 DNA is TGTGCCAGCAGCTTAGTCCAGGGCTGGTCCCCGAGCACCGGGGAGCTGTTTTTT.

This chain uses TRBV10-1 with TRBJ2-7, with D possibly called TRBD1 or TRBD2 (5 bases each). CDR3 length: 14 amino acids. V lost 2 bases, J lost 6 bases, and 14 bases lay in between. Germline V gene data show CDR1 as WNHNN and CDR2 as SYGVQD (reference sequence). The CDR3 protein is CASSERGRVAEQYF. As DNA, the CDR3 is TGCGCCAGCAGTGAGCGGGGCAGGGTTGCCGAGCAGTACTTC.

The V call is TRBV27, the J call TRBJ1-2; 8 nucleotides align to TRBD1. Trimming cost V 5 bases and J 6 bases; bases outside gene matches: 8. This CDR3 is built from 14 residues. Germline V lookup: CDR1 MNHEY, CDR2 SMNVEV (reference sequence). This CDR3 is CASSPDRVGDGYTF. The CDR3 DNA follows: TGTGCCAGCAGTCCGGACAGGGTGGGAGATGGCTACACCTTC.

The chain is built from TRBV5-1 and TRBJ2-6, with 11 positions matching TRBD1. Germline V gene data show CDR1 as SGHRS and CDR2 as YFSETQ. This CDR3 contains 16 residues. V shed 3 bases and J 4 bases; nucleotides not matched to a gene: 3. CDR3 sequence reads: CASSSDRGLGANVLTF. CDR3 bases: TGCGCCAGCAGCTCGGACAGGGGGCTAGGGGCCAACGTCCTGACTTTC. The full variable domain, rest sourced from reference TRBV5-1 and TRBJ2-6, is KAGVTQTPRYLIKTRGQQVTLSCSPISGHRSVSWYQQTPGQGLQFLFEYFSETQRNKGNFPGRFSGRQFSNSRSEMNVSTLELGDSALYLCASSSDRGLGANVLTFGAGSRLTVL.

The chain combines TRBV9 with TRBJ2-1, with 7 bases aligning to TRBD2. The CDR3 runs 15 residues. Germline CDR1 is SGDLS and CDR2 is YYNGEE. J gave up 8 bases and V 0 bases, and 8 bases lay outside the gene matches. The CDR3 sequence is CASSVEPGLSYEQFF. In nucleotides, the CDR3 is TGTGCCAGCAGCGTAGAGCCGGGACTAAGCTATGAGCAGTTCTTC.

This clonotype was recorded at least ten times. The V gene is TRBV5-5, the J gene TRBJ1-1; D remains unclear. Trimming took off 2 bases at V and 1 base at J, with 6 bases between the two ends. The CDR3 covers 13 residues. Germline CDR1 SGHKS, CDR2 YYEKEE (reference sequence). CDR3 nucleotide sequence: TGTGCCAGCAGCTTCACCTCGAACACTGAAGCTTTCTTT. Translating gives CASSFTSNTEAFF. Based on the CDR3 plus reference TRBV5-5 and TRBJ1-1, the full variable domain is DAGVTQSPTHLIKTRGQQVTLRCSPISGHKSVSWYQQVLGQGPQFIFQYYEKEERGRGNFPDRFSARQFPNYSSELNVNALLLGDSALYLCASSFTSNTEAFFGQGTRLTVV.

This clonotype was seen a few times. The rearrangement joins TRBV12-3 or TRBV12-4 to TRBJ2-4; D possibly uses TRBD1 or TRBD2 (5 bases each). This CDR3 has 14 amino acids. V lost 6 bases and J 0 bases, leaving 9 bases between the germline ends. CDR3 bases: TGTGCCAGCAGCCGGGACCTAGCCAAAAACATTCAGTACTTC. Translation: CASSRDLAKNIQYF.

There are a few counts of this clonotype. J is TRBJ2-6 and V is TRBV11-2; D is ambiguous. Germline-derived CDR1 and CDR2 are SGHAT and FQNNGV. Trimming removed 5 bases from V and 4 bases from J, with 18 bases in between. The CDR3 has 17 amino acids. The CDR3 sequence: CASSPRTVAAGANVLTF. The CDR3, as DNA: TGTGCCAGCAGCCCTAGGACCGTCGCTGCAGGGGCCAACGTCCTGACTTTC.

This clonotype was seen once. CDR3: CSAQQQETQYF. CDR3 coding DNA: TGCAGTGCCCAGCAGCAAGAGACCCAGTACTTC. This chain connects TRBV20-1 to TRBJ2-5; D gene ambiguous. Germline CDR1 DFQATT, CDR2 SNEGSKA (reference sequence). The CDR3 covers 11 residues. Deletions cut 6 bases from V and 2 bases from J, with 7 bases between.

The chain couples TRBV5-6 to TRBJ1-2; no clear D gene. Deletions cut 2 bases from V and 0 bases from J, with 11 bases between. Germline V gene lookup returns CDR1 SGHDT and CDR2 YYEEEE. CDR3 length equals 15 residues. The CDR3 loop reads CASSFAGGPNYGYTF. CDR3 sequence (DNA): TGTGCCAGCAGCTTTGCAGGAGGACCTAACTATGGCTACACCTTC.

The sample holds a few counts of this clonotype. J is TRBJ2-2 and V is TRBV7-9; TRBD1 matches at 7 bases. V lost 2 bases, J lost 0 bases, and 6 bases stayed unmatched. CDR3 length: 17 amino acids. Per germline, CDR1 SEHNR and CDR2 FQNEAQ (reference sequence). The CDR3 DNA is TGTGCCAGCAGCTTACCTACCGGGACAGCGAACACCGGGGAGCTGTTTTTT. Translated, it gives CASSLPTGTANTGELFF.

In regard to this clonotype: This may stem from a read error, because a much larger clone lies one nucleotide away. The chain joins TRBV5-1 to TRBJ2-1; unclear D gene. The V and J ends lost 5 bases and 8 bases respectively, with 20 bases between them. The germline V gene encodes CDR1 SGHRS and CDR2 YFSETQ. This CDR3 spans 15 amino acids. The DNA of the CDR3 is TGCGCCAGCAGTTTCTCGGGCTACGCATACGATGAGCAGTTCTTC. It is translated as CASSFSGYAYDEQFF.

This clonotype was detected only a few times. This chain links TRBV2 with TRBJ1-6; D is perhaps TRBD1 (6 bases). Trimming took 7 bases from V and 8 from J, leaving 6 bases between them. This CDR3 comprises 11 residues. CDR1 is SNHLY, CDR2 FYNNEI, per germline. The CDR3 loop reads CASKGDSPLHF. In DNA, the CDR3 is TGTGCCAGCAAGGGGGATTCACCCCTCCACTTT.

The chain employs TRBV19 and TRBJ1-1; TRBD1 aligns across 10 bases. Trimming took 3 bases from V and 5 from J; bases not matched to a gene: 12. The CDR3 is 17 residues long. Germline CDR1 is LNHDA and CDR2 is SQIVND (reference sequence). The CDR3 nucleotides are TGTGCCAGTAGTATCCCGGGACAGGGGCCTTTGGGTACTGAAGCTTTCTTT. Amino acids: CASSIPGQGPLGTEAFF. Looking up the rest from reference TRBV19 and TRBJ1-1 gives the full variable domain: DGGITQSPKYLFRKEGQNVTLSCEQNLNHDAMYWYRQDPGQGLRLIYYSQIVNDFQKGDIAEGYSVSREKKESFPLTVTSAQKNPTAFYLCASSIPGQGPLGTEAFFGQGTRLTVV.

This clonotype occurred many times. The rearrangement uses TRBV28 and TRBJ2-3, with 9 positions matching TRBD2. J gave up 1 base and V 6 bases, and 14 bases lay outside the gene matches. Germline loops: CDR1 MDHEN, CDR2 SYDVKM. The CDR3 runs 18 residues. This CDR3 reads CASRRASGAARRTDTQYF. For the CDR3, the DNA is TGTGCCAGCAGGCGGGCTAGCGGGGCGGCGAGACGCACAGATACGCAGTATTTT.

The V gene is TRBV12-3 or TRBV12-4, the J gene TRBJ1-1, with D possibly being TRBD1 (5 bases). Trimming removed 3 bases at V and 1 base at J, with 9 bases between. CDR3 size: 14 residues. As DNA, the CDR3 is TGTGCCAGCAGTTTCTTGGACAAGAACACTGAAGCTTTCTTT. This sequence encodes CASSFLDKNTEAFF.

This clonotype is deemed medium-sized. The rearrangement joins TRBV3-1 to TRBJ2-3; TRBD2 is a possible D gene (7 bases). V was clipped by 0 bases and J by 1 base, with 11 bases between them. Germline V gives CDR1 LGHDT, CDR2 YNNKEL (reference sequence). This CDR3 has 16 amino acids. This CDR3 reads CASSQDKGGGTDTQYF. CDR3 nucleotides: TGTGCCAGCAGCCAAGATAAGGGGGGGGGCACAGATACGCAGTATTTT.

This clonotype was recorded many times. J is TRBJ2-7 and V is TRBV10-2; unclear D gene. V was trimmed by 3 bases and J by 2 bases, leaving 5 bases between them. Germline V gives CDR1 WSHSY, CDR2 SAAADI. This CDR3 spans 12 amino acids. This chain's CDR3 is CASSDNAYEQYF. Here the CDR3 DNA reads TGCGCCAGCAGTGATAATGCCTACGAGCAGTACTTC.

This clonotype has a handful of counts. The CDR3 sequence: CASSLSHGLADTDTQYF. Here the CDR3 DNA reads TGCGCCAGCAGCTTGTCCCACGGACTAGCGGACACAGATACGCAGTATTTT. This sequence joins TRBV5-1 and TRBJ2-3, with TRBD2 matching over 10 bases. With 1 base clipped from V and 2 bases from J, the junction kept 7 bases outside the gene matches. Germline V CDR1 and CDR2: SGHRS, YFSETQ. This CDR3 spans 17 amino acids.

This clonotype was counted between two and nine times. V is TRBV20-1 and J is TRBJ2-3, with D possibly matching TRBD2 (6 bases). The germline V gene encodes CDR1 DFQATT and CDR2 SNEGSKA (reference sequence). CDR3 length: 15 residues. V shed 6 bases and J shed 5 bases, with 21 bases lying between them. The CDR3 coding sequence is TGCAGTGCCCCACTGGGCGGGGCGGTAGGAGATACGCAGTATTTT. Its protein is CSAPLGGAVGDTQYF.

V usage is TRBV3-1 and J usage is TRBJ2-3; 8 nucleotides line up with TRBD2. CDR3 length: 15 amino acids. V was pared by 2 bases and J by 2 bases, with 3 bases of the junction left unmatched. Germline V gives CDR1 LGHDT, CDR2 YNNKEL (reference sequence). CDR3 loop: CASSQSGLDTDTQYF. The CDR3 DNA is TGTGCCAGCAGCCAATCGGGACTAGACACAGATACGCAGTATTTT.